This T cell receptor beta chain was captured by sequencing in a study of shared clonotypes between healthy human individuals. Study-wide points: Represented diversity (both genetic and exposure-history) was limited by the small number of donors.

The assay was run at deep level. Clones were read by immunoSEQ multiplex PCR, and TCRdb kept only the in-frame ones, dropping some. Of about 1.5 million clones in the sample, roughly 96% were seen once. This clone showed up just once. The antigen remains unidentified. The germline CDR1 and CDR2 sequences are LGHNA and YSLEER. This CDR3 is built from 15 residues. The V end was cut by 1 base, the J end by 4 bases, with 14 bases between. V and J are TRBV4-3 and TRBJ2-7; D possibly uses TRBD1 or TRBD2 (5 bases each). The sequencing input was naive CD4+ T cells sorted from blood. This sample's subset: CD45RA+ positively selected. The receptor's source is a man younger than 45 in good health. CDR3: CASSQGTGLQYEQYF. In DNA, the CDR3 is TGCGCCAGCAGCCAAGGGACGGGGCTCCAATACGAGCAGTACTTC.